This T cell receptor beta chain was obtained from a study of blood T cells in healthy people across ages (dated by TCRdb to between 2014 and 2017). Some background on the complete study: In model experiments, template switching captured roughly one uniquely barcoded TCR beta cDNA molecule for every two T cells. The study measured age-related changes in TCR beta repertoire diversity using deep sequencing normalized with unique cDNA molecular identifiers. The donors were split into four age groups: young (average 16 years), middle-aged (around 37), aged (about 62) and long-lived (over 80). To avoid experimental bias, donors of different ages were randomly spread across the sequencing lanes. Two additional independent replicas of 1 million unique cDNA reads from the same blood draw were analyzed for two donors (one aged 18 to 30 and one aged 80 or older).

Overall study outcomes, separate from this receptor: Observed TCR beta diversity per million T cells fell roughly linearly with age, and a significant reduction was already apparent by age about 38. Conclusive comparison of naive and antigen-experienced compartments was prevented by the profiling of bulk unsorted PBMCs. Estimates of total diversity based on one million sequenced T cells were regarded as lower bounds and as underestimates. The percentage of naive T cells measured by flow cytometry correlated strongly with observed TCR beta diversity. Compared with the aged group, the long-lived group had more naive CD4+ T cells, fewer expanded clones and increased TCR diversity, suggesting age selection. Because the CMV infection status of the donors was unknown, age-related changes in expanded clonotypes may potentially have been confounded.

Concerning this clonotype: What this receptor recognizes is not known. It has no much larger one-base neighbor in the sample; base qualities were not kept.

Donors were 35 to 40 systemically healthy Caucasian individuals from Russia aged roughly 6 to 90 years. Ten milliliters of peripheral blood were collected from each donor into EDTA-treated Vacutainer tubes. Ficoll-Paque density-gradient centrifugation was used to isolate PBMCs, with at least 6 million per sample. Trizol reagent was used to extract total RNA from PBMCs, with at least 5 micrograms per sample. For every donor, flow cytometry on a PBMC aliquot measured the percentage of naive CD45RAhigh/CD27high T cells. V loses 2 bases, J loses 6 bases, and the germline ends lie 19 bases apart. The CDR3, cysteine through phenylalanine, is 16 amino acids long. The retained sequence is limited to the CDR3, 48 bases, with the frame set at the first base. The germline V gene yields MNHEY for CDR1 and SVGEGT for CDR2. Receptor libraries were prepared by 5' RACE. The data were produced on an Illumina HiSeq 2500. A second PCR of 7 to 11 cycles was performed with a sample-barcoded 5' primer and a J-beta primer mix. Each TCR beta cDNA molecule received a unique molecular identifier from a template-switch 5' adaptor carrying 12 random nucleotides. At least 2.5 million CDR3-containing paired-end reads were obtained from each sample. All of the RNA was converted into first-strand cDNA using the Mint cDNA synthesis kit, with a TRBC-specific oligonucleotide serving as the primer. After uracil-DNA glycosylase treatment, a first 18-cycle PCR used universal primers M1SS and BC2_uni_R on all cDNA. Per the authors' processing: For normalization, 1 million high-quality reads were randomly selected from each sample, with every read carrying a distinct molecular identifier. Reads sharing molecular identifiers were discarded rather than binned into consensus sequences. MiTCR, set to a Q25 quality threshold and the strictest error-elimination algorithm, was used for CDR3 identification, clonotype clustering and error correction. A nonparametric unseen species model with Euler transformation was used to estimate a lower bound on total TCR beta diversity. TCRdb reprocessing: public reads trimmed at Q25 with fastp, clones called with MiXCR, in-frame beta chains kept. Every distinct CDR3 protein forms one entry, paired with its most common genes and DNA. The V and J calls, along with clone size, are taken from TCRdb and not from the paper's own processing. This sample comprises roughly 570,000 distinct CDR3 sequences, approximately 25% of them detected only once. Clones ranked in the top ten supply approximately 18% of the sample.

This receptor was obtained from a woman in her 70s in good health. The chain uses TRBV6-2 or TRBV6-3 and TRBJ1-2; the D gene is unclear. Material: blood. The DNA sequence is given as TGTGCCAGCAGTTACACGCAGCGATCTTTAGGAAATGGCTACACCTTC. This codes for CASSYTQRSLGNGYTF.